These 11 T cell receptor beta chains came from one sample sequenced in a study of lymphopenia after photon versus proton radiotherapy. Using immunoSEQ multiplex PCR, the repertoire was profiled, and TCRdb retains in-frame clones only, with some absent. This sample has tens of thousands of clones, with roughly 88% found just once. Sequencing used peripheral blood, obtained from a patient treated with photon-based radiotherapy. These receptors all come from a woman aged 70-85 years with pancreatic cancer.

The gene calls are TRBV5-6 and TRBJ2-7; 12 bases match TRBD2. The length of the CDR3 is 17 residues. V shed 3 bases, J shed 3 bases, and the junction held 10 bases outside the gene matches. Germline loops: CDR1 SGHDT, CDR2 YYEEEE. The DNA of the CDR3 is TGTGCCAGCAGCTCCCAGACTAGCGGGAGCGGGGTCTACGAGCAGTACTTC. It translates to CASSSQTSGSGVYEQYF.

This chain joins TRBV5-1 and TRBJ2-3, with 9 nucleotides matching TRBD1. V lost 4 bases and J lost 8; bases outside the gene matches: 2. The CDR3 spans 12 residues. Germline assignment: CDR1 SGHRS and CDR2 YFSETQ. This CDR3 reads CASSADRGTQYF. The CDR3 DNA is TGCGCCAGCAGCGCGGACAGGGGTACGCAGTATTTT.

The chain joins TRBV7-3 to TRBJ2-1; 9 bases align to TRBD2. The CDR3 is made up of 17 amino acids. Trimming removed 6 bases from V and 6 bases from J; junction bases left unmatched: 15. CDR1 is SGHTA and CDR2 is FQGTGA in the germline V gene. The CDR3 here is CASSPGHGGRAVNEQFF. CDR3 DNA sequence: TGTGCCAGCAGTCCCGGCCACGGCGGGAGGGCCGTCAATGAGCAGTTCTTC.

The rearrangement joins TRBV28 to TRBJ2-5, with 7 bases lining up with TRBD1. The CDR3 length is 14 residues. Germline V lookup: CDR1 MDHEN, CDR2 SYDVKM. With V trimmed by 4 bases and J by 2 bases, 4 bases remained unmatched. Here the CDR3 DNA reads TGTGCCAGCAGTTCCCCGGGACAGCAAGAGACCCAGTACTTC. Encoded protein: CASSSPGQQETQYF.

The chain joins TRBV28 to TRBJ1-5; D uncertain. The V end was cut by 2 bases, the J end by 4 bases, with 15 bases between. Germline CDR1 is MDHEN and CDR2 is SYDVKM. CDR3 size: 16 residues. The CDR3 coding sequence is TGTGCCAGCAGTTTACTTTCGCGGAATCTAAATCAGCCCCAGCATTTT. The encoded protein is CASSLLSRNLNQPQHF.

The gene calls are TRBV19 and TRBJ1-2; TRBD1 is a possible D gene (6 bases). The CDR3 consists of 14 residues. V was pared by 3 bases and J by 6 bases, with 14 bases between. Germline V gives CDR1 LNHDA, CDR2 SQIVND (reference sequence). The CDR3 here is CASSISAGDHGYTF. CDR3 bases: TGTGCCAGTAGTATCTCGGCAGGGGACCATGGCTACACCTTC. The variable domain in full, with the rest retrieved from reference TRBV19 and TRBJ1-2, is DGGITQSPKYLFRKEGQNVTLSCEQNLNHDAMYWYRQDPGQGLRLIYYSQIVNDFQKGDIAEGYSVSREKKESFPLTVTSAQKNPTAFYLCASSISAGDHGYTFGSGTRLTVV.

The gene calls are TRBV7-2 and TRBJ2-5, with D possibly matching TRBD2 (6 bases). Germline CDR1 SGHTA, CDR2 FQGNSA. There are 15 residues in the CDR3. V lost 1 base to trimming and J lost 2 bases, with 11 bases between them. CDR3 in amino acids: CASSLGGGGQETQYF. Written as DNA, the CDR3 is TGTGCCAGCAGCTTAGGTGGCGGAGGGCAAGAGACCCAGTACTTC.

The chain has TRBV5-8 and TRBJ1-2; D not certain. The V and J ends lost 0 bases and 4 bases respectively, with 4 bases between them. This CDR3 has 12 residues. Germline loops: CDR1 SGHTS, CDR2 YDEGEE. CDR3 region: CASSLDRYGYTF. CDR3 DNA: TGTGCCAGCAGCTTGGATCGCTATGGCTACACCTTC. Complete variable domain (other parts from reference TRBV5-8 and TRBJ1-2): EAGVTQSPTHLIKTRGQQATLRCSPISGHTSVYWYQQALGLGLQFLLWYDEGEERNRGNFPPRFSGRQFPNYSSELNVNALELEDSALYLCASSLDRYGYTFGSGTRLTVV.

The genes are TRBV18 and TRBJ2-2, with 9 bases that match TRBD2. The CDR3 is 16 residues long. CDR1 KGHSH and CDR2 LQKENI come from the germline V gene. Unmatched junction bases numbered 2, after V lost 1 base and J lost 2 bases. CDR3 sequence: CASSPRLAENTGELFF. The CDR3 DNA reads TGTGCCAGCTCACCACGACTAGCGGAAAACACCGGGGAGCTGTTTTTT.

The CDR3 sequence: CASSLDREWQPQHF. The CDR3 nucleotides are TGTGCCAGCAGTTTAGACAGGGAGTGGCAGCCCCAGCATTTT. The rearrangement links TRBV28 to TRBJ1-5; 7 nucleotides align to TRBD1. Germline V gene lookup returns CDR1 MDHEN and CDR2 SYDVKM. V was clipped by 2 bases and J by 7 bases; unmatched bases: 5. This CDR3 has 14 residues.

V gene TRBV7-3 combines with J gene TRBJ1-5, with D possibly TRBD1 on 5 matching bases. Germline loops: CDR1 SGHTA, CDR2 FQGTGA. There are 13 residues in the CDR3. V was shortened by 5 bases and J by 8 bases, with 13 bases between the two germline ends. CDR3 loop: CASSQGRGEPQHF. CDR3 in DNA: TGTGCCAGCAGCCAGGGCCGAGGGGAGCCCCAGCATTTT.